This T cell receptor (beta chain) was found in a study of cytomegalovirus exposure and HLA in healthy donors. Germline CDR1 and CDR2: SNHLY and FYNNEI. The V and J ends lost 2 bases and 0 bases respectively, with 8 bases between them. CDR3 size: 15 residues. Study conclusions and caveats: V- and J-gene trimming in TCR beta was tied to a missense DCLRE1C variant by an analysis performed later. CMV antigen specificity of three CMV-associated chains was confirmed in vitro.

In the case of this clone: Its antigen is undetermined.

With 60 Vbeta and 13 Jbeta primers, the PCR was carried out. Some clones are missing from TCRdb's copy, which holds only in-frame ones; the method was immunoSEQ multiplex PCR. The data hold about 190,000 clones, with 84% observed a single time. Sequencing was carried out using PBMCs. The TCR comes from a boy aged 10-17 years in good health and CMV-seronegative. This chain links TRBV2 with TRBJ2-1, with D maybe TRBD1 (6 bases). CDR3 in amino acids: CASSEQGSSYNEQFF. The CDR3 nucleotides read TGTGCCAGCAGTGAACAGGGGAGCTCCTACAATGAGCAGTTCTTC.